The 28 T cell receptor beta chains below all came from one sample that was sequenced in a study of T cell clones after liver transplantation. Assay: immunoSEQ multiplex PCR; the TCRdb copy retains only in-frame clones and omits some. The sample shows around 71,000 clones, 80% of them seen only once. Sequenced here: CD4+ T cells from blood, sampled 12 months after liver transplant. These receptor sequences come from a human patient who received a liver transplant. Some T cells may possibly be graft donor cells.

CDR3 nucleotides: TGTGCCAGCAGTTTTCGGGGACTTTCACTGGGACGGCAGTTCTTC. It yields the protein CASSFRGLSLGRQFF. The rearrangement joins TRBV7-2 to TRBJ2-1; possibly TRBD2 for D (6 bases). The CDR3 length is 15 residues. Looked up from germline, CDR1 is SGHTA and CDR2 is FQGNSA. Trimming removed 6 bases from V and 12 bases from J, with 24 bases in between.

The V gene is TRBV19, the J gene TRBJ1-5, with TRBD1 matching over 7 bases. The trim removed 5 bases at V and 2 bases at J, leaving 3 bases unmatched. Per germline, CDR1 LNHDA and CDR2 SQIVND (reference sequence). The CDR3 loop spans 14 amino acids. The CDR3 reads CASSVGQGNQPQHF. As DNA, the CDR3 is TGTGCCAGTAGTGTCGGACAGGGCAATCAGCCCCAGCATTTT.

The chain is built from TRBV9 and TRBJ2-4; D remains unclear. Germline lookup yields CDR1 SGDLS and CDR2 YYNGEE. The V end was cut by 3 bases, the J end by 8 bases, with 21 bases between. The CDR3 has 16 amino acids. CDR3 sequence reads: CASSATPLGIMDIQYF. The CDR3 DNA reads TGTGCCAGCAGCGCTACACCATTGGGGATAATGGACATTCAGTACTTC.

The chain couples TRBV6-6 to TRBJ1-2; 8 bases line up with TRBD1. Unmatched junction bases numbered 9, after V lost 7 bases and J lost 8 bases. CDR3 length: 13 residues. From germline, CDR1 is MNHNY and CDR2 SVGAGI (reference sequence). The CDR3 protein is CASTHLTGAGYTF. The CDR3, as DNA: TGTGCCAGCACTCACCTGACAGGGGCCGGCTACACCTTC.

This clone turned up a few times. This same CDR3 is encoded by further DNA sequences in the sample. The chain uses TRBV6-6 and TRBJ2-7, with D tentatively TRBD1 (5 bases). The CDR3 consists of 14 residues. V gave up 2 bases and J gave up 3 bases, with 11 bases separating them. Germline CDR1 and CDR2: MNHNY and SVGAGI (reference sequence). The CDR3 loop reads CASSYGQGYYEQYF. As DNA, the CDR3 is TGTGCCAGCAGTTACGGGCAGGGTTACTACGAGCAGTACTTC.

The chain has TRBV19 and TRBJ1-5; D not resolved. The CDR3 covers 14 residues. CDR1 and CDR2 from the germline V gene are LNHDA and SQIVND (reference sequence). Trimming removed 5 bases from V and 6 bases from J, with 14 bases in between. The CDR3 coding sequence is TGTGCCAGTAGTCCCCAGCCAACAGTTCAGCCCCAGCATTTT. Amino acid sequence: CASSPQPTVQPQHF.

The rearrangement uses TRBV11-2 and TRBJ1-5; no clear D gene. This CDR3 is 12 amino acids long. Trimming shortened V by 5 bases and J by 5 bases, and 7 bases separated the two germline ends. CDR1 SGHAT and CDR2 FQNNGV come from the germline V gene. The CDR3, as DNA: TGTGCCAGCAGCCTTTCTTATCAGCCCCAGCATTTT. Translated, it gives CASSLSYQPQHF.

This clone occurred a few times. The rearrangement joins TRBV28 to TRBJ2-3; TRBD1 matches at 9 bases. CDR3 length: 15 residues. V was pared by 7 bases and J by 4 bases, with 9 bases of the junction left unmatched. Germline V gives CDR1 MDHEN, CDR2 SYDVKM. This chain's CDR3 is CASTPRGQGPDTQYF. Written as DNA, the CDR3 is TGTGCCAGCACCCCTCGAGGACAGGGGCCAGATACGCAGTATTTT.

The rearrangement joins TRBV18 to TRBJ1-5; no clear D. V shed 2 bases and J shed 0 bases, with 14 bases lying between them. Germline V gene data show CDR1 as KGHSH and CDR2 as LQKENI. The CDR3 is 17 residues long. The CDR3 DNA follows: TGTGCCAGCTCACCAAAGAATCCCGCCTATAGCAATCAGCCCCAGCATTTT. It is translated as CASSPKNPAYSNQPQHF.

For the CDR3, the DNA is TGCGCCAGCAGCGCGACAGGGGATGGCACAGATACGCAGTATTTT. Translated: CASSATGDGTDTQYF. The V call is TRBV5-1, the J call TRBJ2-3, with TRBD1 matching 8 bases. The CDR3 length is 15 residues. V shed 4 bases, J shed 1 base, and the junction held 5 bases outside the gene matches. In germline, CDR1 is SGHRS, CDR2 YFSETQ.

The V gene is TRBV18, the J gene TRBJ2-2; no clear D. Trimming stripped 6 bases from V and 0 bases from J, with 11 bases between. This CDR3 has 15 residues. Per the germline V gene, CDR1 is KGHSH and CDR2 is LQKENI. CDR3: CASSLGRTNTGELFF. In nucleotides, the CDR3 is TGTGCCAGCTCTCTCGGACGGACGAACACCGGGGAGCTGTTTTTT.

The chain combines TRBV5-6 with TRBJ2-5, with 9 bases aligning to TRBD1. CDR1 is SGHDT and CDR2 is YYEEEE in the germline V gene. This CDR3 has 15 residues. V lost 4 bases to trimming and J lost 3 bases; unmatched junction nucleotides: 7. The CDR3 bases are TGTGCCAGCAGCATTCGGACAGGGGCGGAAGAGACCCAGTACTTC. Translation gives CASSIRTGAEETQYF.

This sequence joins TRBV19 and TRBJ1-5; D gene unclear. Germline V CDR1 and CDR2: LNHDA, SQIVND (reference sequence). The CDR3 loop spans 15 amino acids. V lost 7 bases and J 1 base, leaving 14 bases between the germline ends. The CDR3 coding sequence is TGTGCCAGTATGACGCAAAACCCCAGCAATCAGCCCCAGCATTTT. Encoded protein: CASMTQNPSNQPQHF.

The chain links TRBV5-1 to TRBJ2-4, with D maybe TRBD2 (6 bases). The CDR3 has 16 amino acids. Germline V gene data show CDR1 as SGHRS and CDR2 as YFSETQ. Deletions cut 4 bases from V and 3 bases from J, with 17 bases between. The CDR3 bases are TGCGCCAGCAGCCCGTACCTAGCGAAGGGCAAAAACATTCAGTACTTC. Protein: CASSPYLAKGKNIQYF. The variable domain in full, with the rest retrieved from reference TRBV5-1 and TRBJ2-4, is KAGVTQTPRYLIKTRGQQVTLSCSPISGHRSVSWYQQTPGQGLQFLFEYFSETQRNKGNFPGRFSGRQFSNSRSEMNVSTLELGDSALYLCASSPYLAKGKNIQYFGAGTRLSVL.

The chain employs TRBV2 and TRBJ2-7; D is unclear. The CDR3 sequence is 13 residues long. Trimming shortened V by 6 bases and J by 3 bases, and 12 bases separated the two germline ends. The germline V gene encodes CDR1 SNHLY and CDR2 FYNNEI. The DNA for the CDR3 is TGTGCCAGCAGCCAAGGTCCCAACTACGAGCAGTACTTC. Translating it yields CASSQGPNYEQYF.

This rearrangement joins TRBV2 to TRBJ1-4; D is unresolved. This CDR3 has 14 residues. Trimming cost V 7 bases and J 8 bases, with 17 bases left between them. Germline assignment: CDR1 SNHLY and CDR2 FYNNEI. In DNA, the CDR3 is TGTGCCAGCACCCTTGGGTCCTCGCGGGAAAAACTGTTTTTT. Translating it yields CASTLGSSREKLFF.

The rearrangement links TRBV14 to TRBJ1-5; D uncertain. Germline V gives CDR1 SGHDN, CDR2 FVKESK. The CDR3 has 12 amino acids. The V and J ends lost 1 base and 7 bases respectively, with 5 bases between them. For the CDR3, the DNA is TGTGCCAGCAGCCAAGGATACCAGCCCCAGCATTTT. Translation gives CASSQGYQPQHF.

This clone was counted a single time. J is TRBJ2-5 and V is TRBV19, with TRBD2 matching over 7 bases. V lost 3 bases, J lost 5 bases, and 0 bases stayed unmatched. Germline V lookup: CDR1 LNHDA, CDR2 SQIVND (reference sequence). The CDR3 is 12 residues long. CDR3 coding DNA: TGTGCCAGTAGTATCGGGAGGGAGACCCAGTACTTC. Amino acid sequence: CASSIGRETQYF.

This chain connects TRBV19 to TRBJ2-2; 8 bases line up with TRBD1. With 5 bases clipped from V and 6 bases from J, the junction kept 8 bases outside the gene matches. From germline, CDR1 is LNHDA and CDR2 SQIVND (reference sequence). This CDR3 region has 15 residues. CDR3 protein: CASSVSRQGSGELFF. The DNA for the CDR3 is TGTGCCAGTAGTGTAAGTCGACAGGGGTCCGGGGAGCTGTTTTTT.

The chain recombines TRBV11-3 with TRBJ2-2; a possible D gene is TRBD1 (7 bases). Germline V gene lookup returns CDR1 SGHNT and CDR2 YENEEA. The CDR3 extends over 17 amino acids. Trimming stripped 5 bases from V and 5 bases from J, with 21 bases between. Here the CDR3 DNA reads TGTGCCAGCAGCGCGGCACAGGGGCCGGGGGTGACCGGGGAGCTGTTTTTT. Its protein is CASSAAQGPGVTGELFF.

Remarks on this clone: Other nucleotide sequences in the sample specify the same CDR3. The CDR3 bases are TGTGCCAGCAGGGACTCACGCACAGATACGCAGTATTTT. Protein product: CASRDSRTDTQYF. The rearrangement links TRBV2 to TRBJ2-3, with a weak D call TRBD2 (5 bases). The germline CDR1 and CDR2 sequences are SNHLY and FYNNEI. This CDR3 spans 13 amino acids. V was trimmed by 6 bases and J by 1 base, leaving 8 bases between them.

The chain joins TRBV5-6 to TRBJ2-7; a weak D match, TRBD2 (6 bases). The length of the CDR3 is 14 residues. Germline V lookup: CDR1 SGHDT, CDR2 YYEEEE. V was clipped by 1 base and J by 6 bases, with 14 bases between them. CDR3 sequence (DNA): TGTGCCAGCAGCTTGAAGGCGGGGACGGGCGAGCAGTACTTC. The encoded protein is CASSLKAGTGEQYF.

V and J are TRBV5-4 and TRBJ2-1, with no clear D. This CDR3 is 14 amino acids long. V was cut by 0 bases and J by 6 bases, with 10 bases left in between. Germline V lookup: CDR1 SGHNT, CDR2 YYREEE (reference sequence). The CDR3 nucleotides are TGTGCCAGCAGCTTGGAAGTTGCTAGCAATGAGCAGTTCTTC. It translates to CASSLEVASNEQFF.

The chain recombines TRBV11-2 with TRBJ2-7; D is unresolved. CDR3 length equals 14 residues. The V gene lost 5 bases and the J gene lost 2 bases, with 13 bases spanning the gap. Germline V gene data show CDR1 as SGHAT and CDR2 as FQNNGV. CDR3 DNA: TGTGCCAGCAGCCAGAGGTACGGCCCCTACGAGCAGTACTTC. This translates into CASSQRYGPYEQYF.

This clone was seen a few times. The chain combines TRBV19 with TRBJ2-7; 10 bases are a match to TRBD1. The V gene end was trimmed by 3 bases and the J gene end by 0 bases; junction bases not matched to a gene: 2. CDR1 LNHDA and CDR2 SQIVND come from the germline V gene (reference sequence). The CDR3 totals 15 residues. The CDR3 region has the DNA TGTGCCAGTAGTATTGACAGGGGGCTCTCCTACGAGCAGTACTTC. It codes for CASSIDRGLSYEQYF.

This sequence joins TRBV6-6 and TRBJ1-2; 8 bases map to TRBD1. Germline V gene data show CDR1 as MNHNY and CDR2 as SVGAGI (reference sequence). V gave up 5 bases and J gave up 7 bases; unmatched junction bases: 3. The length of the CDR3 is 12 residues. As DNA, the CDR3 is TGTGCCAGCAGTCGACAGGGGAGTGGCTACACCTTC. It translates to CASSRQGSGYTF.

The rearrangement uses TRBV5-1 and TRBJ1-1; 8 bases match TRBD1. Germline V gives CDR1 SGHRS, CDR2 YFSETQ. With 2 bases clipped from V and 0 bases from J, the junction kept 9 bases outside the gene matches. The CDR3 totals 17 residues. CDR3 sequence: CASSFLQGAPLNTEAFF. The CDR3 nucleotides are TGCGCCAGCAGCTTCCTTCAGGGGGCCCCTCTGAACACTGAAGCTTTCTTT.

The J gene is TRBJ1-2, the V gene TRBV9; a weak D match, TRBD1 (6 bases). Trimming shortened V by 4 bases and J by 8 bases, and 21 bases separated the two germline ends. The CDR3 contains 15 residues. Germline V gene data show CDR1 as SGDLS and CDR2 as YYNGEE. The CDR3 coding sequence is TGTGCCAGCAGCTCCAGAGAACAGGGTGGAGAAGGCTACACCTTC. It encodes CASSSREQGGEGYTF.